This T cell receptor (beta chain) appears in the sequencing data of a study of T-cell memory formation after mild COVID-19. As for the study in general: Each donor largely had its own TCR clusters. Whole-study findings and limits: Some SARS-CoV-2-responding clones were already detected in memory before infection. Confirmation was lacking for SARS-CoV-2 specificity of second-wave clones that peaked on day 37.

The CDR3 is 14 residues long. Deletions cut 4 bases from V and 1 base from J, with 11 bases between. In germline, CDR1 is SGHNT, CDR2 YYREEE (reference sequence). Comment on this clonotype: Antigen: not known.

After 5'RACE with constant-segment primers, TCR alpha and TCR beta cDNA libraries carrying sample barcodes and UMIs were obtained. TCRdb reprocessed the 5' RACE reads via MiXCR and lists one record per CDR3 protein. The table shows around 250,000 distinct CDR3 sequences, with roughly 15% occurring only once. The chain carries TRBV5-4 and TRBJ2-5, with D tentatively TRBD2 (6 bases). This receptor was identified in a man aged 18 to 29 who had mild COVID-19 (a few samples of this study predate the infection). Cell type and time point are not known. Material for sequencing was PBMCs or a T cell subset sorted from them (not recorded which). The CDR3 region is CASSGVAAQETQYF. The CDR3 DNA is TGTGCCAGCAGCGGAGTAGCGGCCCAAGAGACCCAGTACTTC.